This T cell receptor (beta chain) derives from a study of T cells in Graves' hyperthyroidism and ophthalmopathy. In its sample, this clonotype was seen a few times. Its antigen is not known. Uncontrolled infection, other autoimmune disease, pregnancy and lactation each barred patients from inclusion. The diagnoses drew upon clinical symptoms, serum thyroxine and TRAb, thyroid ultrasound and orbital computed tomography. TCR beta CDR3 sequences were amplified from RNA transcripts. Primed by the HTBI set, a first-round RT-PCR was run on the TCR CDR3. From the multiplex PCR reads, TCRdb called clonotypes with MiXCR, one entry per CDR3 protein. The sample lists about half a million distinct CDR3 sequences, around a fifth occurring once. General study points: For ophthalmopathy, model prediction preceded onset by a median approximately 6 months.

The CDR3 is made up of 15 amino acids. V was clipped by 2 bases and J by 9 bases; unmatched bases: 7. The germline V gene has CDR1 LGHDT and CDR2 YNNKEL (reference sequence). This chain connects TRBV3-1 to TRBJ1-6, with 7 bases aligning to TRBD1. This clonotype was obtained from a woman in her 70s with Graves' ophthalmopathy. Material for sequencing was blood. In DNA form, the CDR3 reads TGTGCCAGCAGCCAAACCCCCCAGGGGGTTTCACCCCTCCACTTT. Translated: CASSQTPQGVSPLHF.